The source of this T cell receptor beta chain is a study of blood T cell repertoires in COVID-19. Turning to the study itself: Nucleic acid was either cDNA or gDNA, and it came from T cells, B-cell-depleted T cells, or PBMCs.

CDR3 size: 13 residues. Germline CDR1 and CDR2: MNHEY and SMNVEV (reference sequence). Trimming pared 6 bases from V and 5 bases from J, leaving 13 bases between. The method was immunoSEQ multiplex PCR; TCRdb's version includes in-frame clones alone and lacks a portion of them. Among around 110,000 clones listed, 71% were seen once. The sample consisted of peripheral blood. The origin of this receptor is a human donor with acute or convalescent COVID-19. The donor label of this sample is uncertain. The V call is TRBV27, the J call TRBJ1-1, with D perhaps matching TRBD1 (5 bases). This CDR3 is CASSYLGATEAFF. The CDR3 coding sequence is TGTGCCAGCAGCTACCTAGGGGCAACTGAAGCTTTCTTT.